The T cell receptor beta chain described here comes from a study of T cells after posttransplantation cyclophosphamide. Using immunoSEQ multiplex PCR, the repertoire was profiled, and TCRdb retains in-frame clones only, with some absent. The table lists approximately 15,000 clones, over 80% of them singletons. This related bone marrow graft donor gave peripheral blood on the day of marrow donation. Germline lookup yields CDR1 SGHNT and CDR2 YYREEE (reference sequence). V lost 4 bases and J 8 bases, leaving 15 bases between the germline ends. CDR3 length equals 13 residues. The specimen was memory CD4+ T cells sorted from PBMCs. The chain combines TRBV5-4 with TRBJ1-2, with D unclear. This clonotype was sampled from a man aged 50 to 60 in good health, CMV-negative, and a related stem cell transplant donor. The CDR3 bases are TGTGCCAGCAGCCACTTTACGGGGAGCGGCTACACCTTC. Translating it yields CASSHFTGSGYTF. The entire variable domain, with the rest obtained from reference TRBV5-4 and TRBJ1-2, is as follows: ETGVTQSPTHLIKTRGQQVTLRCSSQSGHNTVSWYQQALGQGPQFIFQYYREEENGRGNFPPRFSGLQFPNYSSELNVNALELDDSALYLCASSHFTGSGYTFGSGTRLTVV.